A single sample gave rise to the 10 T cell receptor beta chains below, sequenced in a study of CD8 T cells in Susac syndrome. RNA was extracted with the RNeasy kit, and a quantity of roughly 0.5 to 1 ug was reverse transcribed using random hexamers. TCRdb re-called the immunoSEQ multiplex PCR reads through MiXCR, storing one row per CDR3 protein. The sample lists about 77,000 distinct CDR3 sequences; 90% to 95% were seen once. Sequencing was performed on CD4+ T cells from PBMCs. The receptors originated from a human donor with Susac syndrome.

The chain uses TRBV20-1 and TRBJ1-1; 7 bases map to TRBD1. The CDR3 extends over 12 amino acids. Germline CDR1 DFQATT, CDR2 SNEGSKA (reference sequence). Trimming cost V 6 bases and J 6 bases; bases outside gene matches: 7. CDR3: CSARGVGAEAFF. CDR3 bases: TGCAGTGCCAGGGGGGTCGGCGCTGAAGCTTTCTTT.

The rearrangement joins TRBV5-4 to TRBJ2-2, with D perhaps TRBD1 (5 bases). The CDR3 has 17 amino acids. Trimming stripped 4 bases from V and 3 bases from J, with 19 bases between. CDR1 and CDR2 from the germline V gene are SGHNT and YYREEE (reference sequence). This CDR3 is CASSPLDRGADTGELFF. CDR3 DNA sequence: TGTGCCAGCAGCCCCCTGGATAGGGGCGCCGACACCGGGGAGCTGTTTTTT.

The genes are TRBV6-5 and TRBJ1-4; D gene unclear. Trimming removed 4 bases from V and 4 bases from J, with 7 bases in between. CDR3 length: 13 amino acids. CDR1 and CDR2 from the germline V gene are MNHEY and SVGAGI. The CDR3 is CASSFSHNEKLFF. The CDR3 DNA follows: TGTGCCAGCAGTTTCAGCCATAATGAAAAACTGTTTTTT.

This clonotype appeared once. The chain combines TRBV7-3 with TRBJ2-2, with 8 bases matching TRBD2. This CDR3 has 15 amino acids. The germline V gene encodes CDR1 SGHTA and CDR2 FQGTGA. Unmatched junction bases numbered 10, after V lost 5 bases and J lost 8 bases. The CDR3 is CASSGGSAGAGELFF. In DNA, the CDR3 is TGTGCCAGCAGCGGTGGTTCAGCGGGAGCTGGGGAGCTGTTTTTT.

The rearrangement links TRBV6-1 to TRBJ2-1; D possibly uses TRBD1 or TRBD2 (5 bases each). The CDR3 length is 16 residues. Trimming left V 9 bases short and J 1 base short, with 19 bases between. Germline V lookup: CDR1 MNHNS, CDR2 SASEGT. CDR3 sequence: CASRPPGASSYNEQFF. The CDR3 DNA is TGTGCCAGTAGACCTCCCGGGGCTTCTTCCTACAATGAGCAGTTCTTC.

The genes are TRBV28 and TRBJ2-1; D unresolved. The V end was cut by 11 bases, the J end by 4 bases, with 9 bases between. Per germline, CDR1 MDHEN and CDR2 SYDVKM. This CDR3 comprises 11 residues. The CDR3 loop is CAAGPYNEQFF. Written as DNA, the CDR3 is TGTGCCGCCGGACCGTACAATGAGCAGTTCTTC.

A word on this clonotype: Germline and junction disagree at one end, which may indicate a read error. The chain recombines TRBV25-1 with TRBJ1-1; 9 bases line up with TRBD1. This CDR3 contains 14 residues. Germline V gene data show CDR1 as MGHDK and CDR2 as SYGVNS. In nucleotides, the CDR3 is TGTGCCAGCAGTGGGACAGGGGTGAAGACTGAAGCTTTCTTT. This gives the protein CASSGTGVKTEAFF.

V and J are TRBV30 and TRBJ1-1, with 8 positions matching TRBD1. CDR1 is GTSNPN and CDR2 is SVGIG in the germline V gene (reference sequence). Trimming removed 5 bases from V and 2 bases from J; junction bases left unmatched: 7. The CDR3 is 14 amino acids. CDR3 DNA: TGTGCCTGGGTTACCAGGGGGCGTAACACTGAAGCTTTCTTT. Protein: CAWVTRGRNTEAFF.

The chain links TRBV18 to TRBJ2-7; 8 bases map to TRBD1. The trim removed 2 bases at V and 2 bases at J, leaving 2 bases unmatched. The CDR3 sequence is 14 residues long. Per germline, CDR1 KGHSH and CDR2 LQKENI. Written as DNA, the CDR3 is TGTGCCAGCTCACCAGAGACAGGGGCCTACGAGCAGTACTTC. Its translation is CASSPETGAYEQYF.

The rearrangement links TRBV24-1 to TRBJ2-1, with TRBD2 matching 13 bases. Germline trimming cut 2 bases from V and 0 bases from J; bases unmatched to any gene: 6. This CDR3 is 19 amino acids long. In germline, CDR1 is KGHDR, CDR2 SFDVKD. The CDR3 region has the DNA TGTGCCACCAGTGATTCCGGGACTAGCGGGAAGAGCTCCTACAATGAGCAGTTCTTC. This gives the protein CATSDSGTSGKSSYNEQFF.